The 32 T cell receptor beta chains in this list originate from one sample, sequenced in a study of T cell responses to AZD1222 COVID-19 vaccine. Assay used: immunoSEQ multiplex PCR; TCRdb lists only in-frame clones, some missing. The sample has roughly 190,000 clones; 90% to 95% are singletons. Sequenced here: peripheral blood, sampled on day 0 of AZD1222 vaccination. The source of these receptors is an adult in good health.

The chain links TRBV7-2 to TRBJ1-1, with a tentative D call TRBD1 (5 bases). Germline V lookup: CDR1 SGHTA, CDR2 FQGNSA. The CDR3 is made up of 13 amino acids. With 3 bases removed from V and 7 bases from J, the gap between germline ends came to 12 bases. The CDR3 protein is CASSLGVGFEAFF. The CDR3 DNA follows: TGTGCCAGCAGCTTGGGGGTAGGGTTTGAAGCTTTCTTT.

The chain joins TRBV5-1 to TRBJ1-5; weak D call: TRBD1 (6 bases). Trimming left V 4 bases short and J 3 bases short, with 11 bases between. Germline lookup yields CDR1 SGHRS and CDR2 YFSETQ. The CDR3 has 14 residues. CDR3 sequence: CASSPDSINQPQHF. CDR3 nucleotide sequence: TGCGCCAGCAGCCCGGACAGCATCAATCAGCCCCAGCATTTT.

The chain couples TRBV6-5 to TRBJ1-1, with D possibly TRBD1 on 5 matching bases. The length of the CDR3 is 13 residues. Trimming shortened V by 8 bases and J by 1 base, and 11 bases separated the two germline ends. Germline V gene data show CDR1 as MNHEY and CDR2 as SVGAGI. CDR3 loop: CASWWDGNTEAFF. As DNA, the CDR3 is TGTGCCAGCTGGTGGGACGGGAACACTGAAGCTTTCTTT.

The chain links TRBV7-9 to TRBJ1-2, with TRBD1 as a possible D gene (5 bases). CDR3 length: 13 residues. Per the germline V gene, CDR1 is SEHNR and CDR2 is FQNEAQ (reference sequence). With 1 base removed from V and 8 bases from J, the gap between germline ends came to 11 bases. CDR3 in DNA: TGTGCCAGCAGCTTAGGGCACGGGGGAGGCTACACCTTC. Translating it yields CASSLGHGGGYTF.

This clone has just a few counts. This sequence joins TRBV27 and TRBJ1-5; no clear D. This CDR3 is built from 13 residues. Per the germline V gene, CDR1 is MNHEY and CDR2 is SMNVEV (reference sequence). Trimming removed 1 base at V and 2 bases at J, with 3 bases between. CDR3 protein: CASSLWGNQPQHF. The CDR3 DNA sequence: TGTGCCAGCAGTTTATGGGGCAATCAGCCCCAGCATTTT.

This sequence joins TRBV5-1 and TRBJ1-2, with 7 bases identical to TRBD1. The CDR3 contains 15 residues. V lost 1 base to trimming and J lost 4 bases; unmatched junction nucleotides: 7. CDR1 and CDR2 from the germline V gene are SGHRS and YFSETQ. The CDR3 reads CASSLQLTGSYGYTF. The CDR3 nucleotides read TGCGCCAGCAGCTTGCAACTGACAGGGAGCTATGGCTACACCTTC.

The CDR3 nucleotides read TGTGCCAGTAGTATGCCGGGAAAAGGCACCGGGGAGCTGTTTTTT. It is translated as CASSMPGKGTGELFF. The J gene is TRBJ2-2, the V gene TRBV19, with D possibly matching TRBD2 (5 bases). V lost 3 bases and J lost 4, with 12 bases in between. Germline V gives CDR1 LNHDA, CDR2 SQIVND (reference sequence). The length of the CDR3 is 15 residues.

The chain joins TRBV5-1 to TRBJ1-3; D call uncertain. The CDR3 runs 14 residues. Looked up from germline, CDR1 is SGHRS and CDR2 is YFSETQ. Trimming shortened V by 4 bases and J by 3 bases, and 11 bases separated the two germline ends. The CDR3 sequence: CASSPGRSGNTIYF. As DNA, the CDR3 is TGCGCCAGCAGCCCCGGGAGGAGTGGAAACACCATATATTTT. Full variable domain (missing parts from reference TRBV5-1 and TRBJ1-3): KAGVTQTPRYLIKTRGQQVTLSCSPISGHRSVSWYQQTPGQGLQFLFEYFSETQRNKGNFPGRFSGRQFSNSRSEMNVSTLELGDSALYLCASSPGRSGNTIYFGEGSWLTVV.

The chain recombines TRBV7-8 with TRBJ2-1; D not certain. Germline CDR1 is SGHVS and CDR2 is FQNEAQ. This CDR3 spans 13 amino acids. V was clipped by 4 bases and J by 7 bases, with 11 bases between them. Here the CDR3 DNA reads TGTGCCAGCAGCTCCGGACGGCTAAATGAGCAGTTCTTC. Translating gives CASSSGRLNEQFF.

The rearrangement uses TRBV12-5 and TRBJ1-1, with 7 bases identical to TRBD1. Unmatched junction bases numbered 10, after V lost 2 bases and J lost 1 base. The CDR3 spans 17 residues. Germline loops: CDR1 LGHNT, CDR2 FRNRAP. As DNA, the CDR3 is TGTGCTAGTGGTTTGACTACCGGGACAGCGCGGAACACTGAAGCTTTCTTT. It codes for CASGLTTGTARNTEAFF.

The V call is TRBV7-9, the J call TRBJ2-3; D tentatively fits TRBD1 or TRBD2 (5 bases each). The CDR3 loop spans 15 amino acids. V was clipped by 6 bases and J by 2 bases, with 15 bases between them. Germline lookup yields CDR1 SEHNR and CDR2 FQNEAQ (reference sequence). DNA of the CDR3: TGTGCCAGCAGAACGACCGGGGACCCCACAGATACGCAGTATTTT. It encodes CASRTTGDPTDTQYF.

This chain uses TRBV5-1 with TRBJ1-3, with D possibly matching TRBD1 (5 bases). The V end lost 1 base, the J end lost 3 bases, and 17 bases lay between the germline ends. CDR3 length: 17 amino acids. Germline loops: CDR1 SGHRS, CDR2 YFSETQ. The CDR3 DNA sequence: TGCGCCAGCAGCTTGTTCTCGGGGGATCGTGGTGGAAACACCATATATTTT. Amino acid sequence: CASSLFSGDRGGNTIYF.

A single count supports this clone. V gene TRBV11-2 combines with J gene TRBJ2-5; D possibly corresponds to TRBD1 (5 bases). Looked up from germline, CDR1 is SGHAT and CDR2 is FQNNGV. The V and J ends lost 3 bases and 7 bases respectively, with 15 bases between them. There are 14 residues in the CDR3. The CDR3 loop is CASSFNFGRGTQYF. The CDR3 nucleotides are TGTGCCAGCAGCTTTAACTTTGGAAGGGGGACCCAGTACTTC.

This chain connects TRBV27 to TRBJ1-1; 7 bases match TRBD1. Germline CDR1 is MNHEY and CDR2 is SMNVEV (reference sequence). V shed 6 bases, J shed 8 bases, and the junction held 9 bases outside the gene matches. CDR3 length: 13 amino acids. This chain's CDR3 is CASRTQGGLEAFF. In DNA form, the CDR3 reads TGTGCCAGCAGAACTCAGGGGGGCTTAGAAGCTTTCTTT.

This chain links TRBV5-5 with TRBJ2-3; a weak D match, TRBD2 (6 bases). Germline values: CDR1 SGHKS, CDR2 YYEKEE (reference sequence). Deletions cut 4 bases from V and 1 base from J, with 16 bases between. The CDR3 runs 16 residues. This chain's CDR3 is CASSPGPRGRTDTQYF. The CDR3 coding sequence is TGTGCCAGCAGCCCAGGGCCGCGGGGACGCACAGATACGCAGTATTTT.

The CDR3 reads CASSDRQGYGYTF. As DNA, the CDR3 is TGTGCCAGCAGTGATCGACAGGGATATGGCTACACCTTC. The chain couples TRBV6-1 to TRBJ1-2; 7 nucleotides match TRBD1. J was trimmed by 5 bases and V by 3 bases; bases with no gene match: 3. Per the germline V gene, CDR1 is MNHNS and CDR2 is SASEGT. This CDR3 region has 13 residues.

The V gene is TRBV4-1, the J gene TRBJ2-3; no definite D call. The V and J ends lost 0 bases and 8 bases respectively, with 15 bases between them. The germline gives CDR1 MGHRA, CDR2 YSYEKL. The CDR3 spans 15 residues. The CDR3 protein is CASSQEGRGMGTQYF. For the CDR3, the DNA is TGCGCCAGCAGCCAAGAAGGGCGTGGTATGGGTACGCAGTATTTT.

The chain links TRBV29-1 to TRBJ1-2, with D possibly matching TRBD1 (5 bases). Trimming stripped 4 bases from V and 7 bases from J, with 10 bases between. This CDR3 has 11 residues. CDR1 and CDR2 (germline): SQVTM, ANQGSEA. CDR3 DNA sequence: TGCAGCGTTGGCAGGGAGGGTGGCTACACCTTC. It codes for CSVGREGGYTF.

J is TRBJ2-7 and V is TRBV5-4; no reliable D call. Germline V gene data show CDR1 as SGHNT and CDR2 as YYREEE (reference sequence). This CDR3 has 14 residues. V lost 4 bases and J lost 2, with 13 bases in between. The CDR3 DNA reads as TGTGCCAGCAGCCGCGGAGTAGCCCCCTACGAGCAGTACTTC. The encoded protein is CASSRGVAPYEQYF.

This chain links TRBV4-1 with TRBJ1-2; no definite D call. Germline CDR1 and CDR2: MGHRA and YSYEKL. Trimming took off 1 base at V and 6 bases at J, with 21 bases between the two ends. The CDR3 totals 17 residues. The CDR3 is CASSQGVGIVAPDGYTF. The CDR3 DNA is TGCGCCAGCAGCCAAGGAGTCGGAATCGTCGCCCCGGATGGCTACACCTTC.

The rearrangement joins TRBV19 to TRBJ2-3; TRBD2 matches 12 bases. Germline V CDR1 and CDR2: LNHDA, SQIVND (reference sequence). The V and J ends lost 5 bases and 6 bases, in that order; junction bases with no gene match: 6. The CDR3 has 15 amino acids. In DNA, the CDR3 is TGTGCCAGTAGTTTGACTAGCGGGAGTCCTGATACGCAGTATTTT. Its translation: CASSLTSGSPDTQYF.

The chain joins TRBV20-1 to TRBJ1-2, with 7 bases lining up with TRBD1. V shed 3 bases and J 7 bases; nucleotides not matched to a gene: 5. Germline V gene lookup returns CDR1 DFQATT and CDR2 SNEGSKA (reference sequence). The CDR3 has 12 amino acids. The CDR3 region has the DNA TGCAGTGCTAGTATCCAGGGGGGTGGCTACACCTTC. This encodes CSASIQGGGYTF.

On this clone: Within the sample, other DNA sequences also encode this same CDR3. The V gene is TRBV5-1, the J gene TRBJ2-2, with D tentatively TRBD2 (5 bases). Per germline, CDR1 SGHRS and CDR2 YFSETQ. There are 13 residues in the CDR3. The V end lost 0 bases, the J end lost 7 bases, and 7 bases lay between the germline ends. The CDR3 bases are TGCGCCAGCAGCTTGGCCGGGGTCGGGGAGCTGTTTTTT. Its protein product is CASSLAGVGELFF.

This rearrangement joins TRBV5-5 to TRBJ1-2; D not resolved. V was pared by 4 bases and J by 6 bases, with 10 bases between. CDR3 length: 12 amino acids. Germline lookup yields CDR1 SGHKS and CDR2 YYEKEE (reference sequence). CDR3 in DNA: TGTGCCAGCAGCCACCTGCTCGATGGCTACACCTTC. Its translation is CASSHLLDGYTF.

The J gene is TRBJ1-1, the V gene TRBV18; D call uncertain. CDR1 and CDR2 from the germline V gene are KGHSH and LQKENI. This CDR3 spans 16 amino acids. V was trimmed by 5 bases and J by 6 bases, leaving 22 bases between them. The CDR3 region is CASSMGNPSLSSEAFF. Here the CDR3 DNA reads TGTGCCAGCTCAATGGGTAACCCTTCGCTTTCGTCTGAAGCTTTCTTT.

The J gene is TRBJ2-4, the V gene TRBV19, with TRBD2 matching 7 bases. Germline trimming cut 6 bases from V and 6 bases from J; bases unmatched to any gene: 14. Germline V gene sequence: CDR1 LNHDA, CDR2 SQIVND (reference sequence). The CDR3 covers 16 residues. CDR3 nucleotides: TGTGCCAGTAGCCAGGATGTAGGAGCGGGAAGAAACATTCAGTACTTC. This gives the protein CASSQDVGAGRNIQYF.

The rearrangement uses TRBV19 and TRBJ1-1; a possible D gene is TRBD1 (5 bases). V shed 3 bases and J shed 5 bases, with 10 bases lying between them. Germline V gives CDR1 LNHDA, CDR2 SQIVND (reference sequence). The CDR3 consists of 13 residues. The chain's CDR3 is CASSMGVGTEAFF. The CDR3 DNA follows: TGTGCCAGTAGTATGGGGGTAGGGACTGAAGCTTTCTTT.

This clone has more than one count but fewer than ten. J is TRBJ1-1 and V is TRBV19, with D unclear. Per germline, CDR1 LNHDA and CDR2 SQIVND (reference sequence). This CDR3 is built from 14 residues. V lost 1 base and J 4 bases, leaving 10 bases between the germline ends. The CDR3 is CASSIAHVATEAFF. Written as DNA, the CDR3 is TGTGCCAGTAGTATAGCCCATGTGGCCACTGAAGCTTTCTTT. Using reference TRBV19 and TRBJ1-1 for the parts outside the CDR3, the full variable domain is DGGITQSPKYLFRKEGQNVTLSCEQNLNHDAMYWYRQDPGQGLRLIYYSQIVNDFQKGDIAEGYSVSREKKESFPLTVTSAQKNPTAFYLCASSIAHVATEAFFGQGTRLTVV.

The chain has TRBV11-2 and TRBJ1-2; D unclear. The CDR3 extends over 17 amino acids. Between the trimmed V and J ends, which lost 5 bases and 2 bases, there was a span of 21 bases. Germline CDR1 and CDR2: SGHAT and FQNNGV. CDR3 residues: CASSPPFTPYPNYGYTF. CDR3 bases: TGTGCCAGCAGCCCGCCCTTCACACCCTACCCAAACTATGGCTACACCTTC.

The V and J genes are TRBV4-1 and TRBJ1-2; 9 bases are shared with TRBD1. V was pared by 4 bases and J by 2 bases, with 8 bases of the junction left unmatched. Germline V gene data show CDR1 as MGHRA and CDR2 as YSYEKL. The CDR3 totals 16 residues. CDR3 amino acids: CASSRAPGTGNYGYTF. CDR3 coding DNA: TGCGCCAGCAGCCGAGCCCCCGGGACAGGGAACTATGGCTACACCTTC.

In this sample, this clone turned up a few times. V gene TRBV7-8 combines with J gene TRBJ2-1; D is perhaps TRBD2 (6 bases). From germline, CDR1 is SGHVS and CDR2 FQNEAQ. CDR3 size: 15 residues. Trimming took 5 bases from V and 0 from J, leaving 11 bases between them. CDR3 protein: CASSPSVASYNEQFF. CDR3 DNA: TGTGCCAGCAGCCCTAGCGTAGCCTCCTACAATGAGCAGTTCTTC.

This sequence joins TRBV7-8 and TRBJ1-6, with D tentatively TRBD1 (5 bases). Germline assignment: CDR1 SGHVS and CDR2 FQNEAQ. V gave up 6 bases and J gave up 6 bases, with 12 bases separating them. CDR3 length: 14 residues. The CDR3 nucleotides are TGTGCCAGCAGGACCGGGACGCTTAATTCACCCCTCCACTTT. It specifies CASRTGTLNSPLHF.